This paragraph covers one T cell receptor beta chain sequence. Its antigen is not identified. Sample-barcoded 5' priming and a J-beta primer mix drove a second PCR of 7 to 11 cycles. TCRdb reprocessed the 5' RACE reads via MiXCR and lists one record per CDR3 protein. The sample includes about 1.8 million distinct CDR3 sequences, less than 50% seen only once; the top ten take approximately 2%. This entry is derived from a study of blood T cells in healthy people across ages. Points from the study as a whole: There was a strong correlation between TCR beta diversity and naive T cell percentage.

Germline CDR1 reads KGHDR; CDR2 reads SFDVKD. Germline trimming cut 4 bases from V and 1 base from J; bases unmatched to any gene: 4. The CDR3 sequence is 16 residues long. This chain connects TRBV24-1 to TRBJ2-2, with 8 bases lining up with TRBD1. This sequence was found in a woman aged 40 to 49 in good health. Material for sequencing was blood. CDR3 sequence (DNA): TGTGCCACCAGTGACCCCGGACAGGGGAACACCGGGGAGCTGTTTTTT. As protein: CATSDPGQGNTGELFF.